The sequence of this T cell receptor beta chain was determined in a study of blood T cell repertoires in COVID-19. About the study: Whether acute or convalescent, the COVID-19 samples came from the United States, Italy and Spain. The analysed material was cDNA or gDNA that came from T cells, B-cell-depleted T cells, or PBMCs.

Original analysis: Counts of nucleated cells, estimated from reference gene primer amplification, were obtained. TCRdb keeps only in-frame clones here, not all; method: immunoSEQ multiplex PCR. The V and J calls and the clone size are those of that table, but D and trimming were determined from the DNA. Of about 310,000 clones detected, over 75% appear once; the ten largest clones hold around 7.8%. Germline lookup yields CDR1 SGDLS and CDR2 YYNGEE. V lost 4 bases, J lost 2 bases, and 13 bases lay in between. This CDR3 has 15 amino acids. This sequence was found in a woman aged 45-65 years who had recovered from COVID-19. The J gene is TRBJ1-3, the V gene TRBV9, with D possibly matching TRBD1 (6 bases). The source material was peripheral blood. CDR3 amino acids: CASSSQGTPGNTIYF. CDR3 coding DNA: TGTGCCAGCAGCTCCCAGGGGACGCCTGGAAACACCATATATTTT.